The sequence of this T cell receptor beta chain was determined in a study of cytomegalovirus exposure and HLA in healthy donors. Study-level background: A subsequent analysis reported that the roughly 120 validation repertoires were produced on the same platform that had also been used for the roughly 700 first-cohort repertoires.

Trimming took 6 bases from V and 8 from J; bases not matched to a gene: 6. This CDR3 spans 15 amino acids. CDR1 MNHEY and CDR2 SMNVEV come from the germline V gene (reference sequence). Points on this clone: No antigen is known for it.

General study points: Listed as cytomegalovirus-associated were more than 150 TCR beta chains. In vitro testing confirmed three CMV-associated chains as specific for CMV antigens.

The donors were members of the validation cohort, which comprised 120 subjects and was separate from the first cohort of roughly 700 subjects. Clones were sequenced by immunoSEQ multiplex PCR, and TCRdb holds only the in-frame ones, with some missing. The data hold a few hundred thousand clones, with 86% observed a single time. The source is a woman between 18 and 30 years old in good health and CMV-seronegative. The sequenced sample consisted of PBMCs. The J gene is TRBJ2-1, the V gene TRBV27; TRBD2 matches at 14 bases. CDR3 residues: CASRGTSGSIYEQFF. The CDR3 nucleotides read TGTGCCAGCAGGGGGACTAGCGGGAGTATCTATGAGCAGTTCTTC.